The source of this TCR beta chain is a study of shared clonotypes between healthy human individuals. Study-wide points: It was only blood that was sampled, and tissue repertoires likely differ.

The germline V gene encodes CDR1 SGHDN and CDR2 FVKESK. There are 15 residues in the CDR3. The V segment lost 5 bases and the J segment 3 bases; nucleotides outside the gene matches: 6. Some clones are missing from TCRdb's copy, which holds only in-frame ones; the method was immunoSEQ multiplex PCR. The sample shows 1.4 million to 1.5 million clones, approximately 96% of them seen only once. It was into CD45RA+ naive and CD45RA-negative memory subsets that the CD4+ cells were split. With respect to this clone: Its antigen is currently unknown.

The receptor was isolated from a man in his thirties or forties in good health. The specimen sequenced was naive CD4+ T cells sorted from blood. Stated subset: CD45RA+ positively selected. The chain links TRBV14 to TRBJ2-5; 10 nucleotides match TRBD2. This chain's CDR3 is CASSWLAGVKETQYF. The CDR3 DNA is TGTGCCAGCAGCTGGCTAGCGGGAGTAAAAGAGACCCAGTACTTC. The full variable domain, rest sourced from reference TRBV14 and TRBJ2-5, is EAGVTQFPSHSVIEKGQTVTLRCDPISGHDNLYWYRRVMGKEIKFLLHFVKESKQDESGMPNNRFLAERTGGTYSTLKVQPAELEDSGVYFCASSWLAGVKETQYFGPGTRLLVL.